This TCR beta chain came from a study of shared clonotypes between healthy human individuals (dated by TCRdb to the early 2020s). General notes on the study: A couple of women and a few men aged 18 to 49 years were included in the cohort. To increase sequencing depth and limit assay-specific biases, TCR repertoire library preparation and sequencing were carried out by different laboratories using diverse techniques. Per donor, three plates each were used for CD4 naive and CD4 memory, two for CD8 naive, and one for CD8 memory. To estimate repertoire size and how much clonotypes are shared between individuals, the study performed deep sequencing of blood TCR repertoires from about 5 healthy adults. Between about 0.9 and 10 billion PBMCs per donor were obtained by leukapheresis. What the authors observed across the whole study: Naive subsets generally had larger estimated clonotype richness than memory subsets did. Sampling was restricted to blood, and TCR repertoires in tissues likely differ from the TCR repertoires found in blood. Higher generation probabilities were observed for clonotypes shared by all four sorted-subset donors than for non-shared clonotypes. When several donors were compared, the shared fraction of clonotypes was 5% to 6.5% for naive CD4, roughly 3.4% for naive CD8, 2.3% for memory CD4, and about 0.36% for memory CD8. Because the study included only a small number of donors, the genetic and exposure-history diversity represented was limited. Pairwise subsampling indicated that sequencing depth was expected to affect the degree of clonotype sharing among donors. Even with the large sequencing depth, rarefaction of the sorted-subset datasets indicated that sequencing was incomplete.

This clone occurred once. This clone's antigen is unknown. Qualities for individual bases were not recorded, and no much larger clone is one base off. The CDR3 contains 15 residues, cysteine and phenylalanine counted. The kept DNA is CDR3 alone, 45 bases in frame from the first base. The germline V end is reduced by 5 bases and the J end by 3 bases; junction bases left unmatched: 6. CDR1 and CDR2 are read off the germline V gene (reference sequence) as SEHNR and FQNEAQ. Using the deep immunoSEQ assay, multiplex PCR amplified TCR CDR3 regions from genomic DNA. Extracted genomic DNA from each cell subset was distributed evenly across all wells of several immunoSEQ 96-well plates, and each plate was treated as a replicate. For sorted subsets, roughly 200 ng of genomic DNA, equivalent to 25,000 to 35,000 T cell genomes, went into each replicate PCR. The purified libraries were quantified using a Qubit 3.0 fluorometer, sized with a Bioanalyzer 2100, and then quantified again using the KAPA Library Quantification kit. A separate single-read 150-cycle Illumina NextSeq 550 flow cell was used to sequence each immunoSEQ 96-well plate. Processing in the source paper ran as follows. Because the immunoSEQ output included only junctional sequences and no quality scores, the filtering could not be the same as the filtering used for full-length reads. To assign V/J genes and CDR3, sequences were annotated against IMGT germline references using PyIR, a Python wrapper for IgBLAST v1.9. Any read was removed if the V/J assignment was weak (E-value above 1e-6), the CDR3 was missing, or the read contained stop codons, out-of-frame junctions, or ambiguous translated residues. A V3J clonotype was defined by an identical inferred V gene, J gene, and CDR3 amino acid sequence. To compute the percentage overlap between repertoires, the number of shared unique clonotypes was divided by the size of the smaller repertoire. Richness of each repertoire was evaluated using RTK rarefaction, the Chao1 estimator, and Recon v2.1 estimates of unobserved clonotypes. OLGA was used to compute generation probabilities for all TCRbeta clonotypes that the gDNA method yielded from a handful of donors. Here the immuneACCESS table is served through TCRdb, limited to in-frame sequences with V and J called. Missing clones are a known gap in these copies; in checked studies unresolved V genes cover under half, and the rest lacks a known reason. D and trimming were read from the DNA, whereas the V and J calls and clone size are those reported in that table. The sample records some 2,100,000 clones, around 93% of which are singletons. Under 2% of the sample is taken by the ten largest.

CD8 naive samples were obtained by positive selection for CCR7 among CD45RO-negative cells, yielding a CD45RA+CCR7+ population from which TemRA cells were excluded. Healthy HIV-negative adults with no recently reported acute infections or vaccinations were included as donors. Every donor was a Caucasian adult living in Nashville, Tennessee, USA. Blood was collected by leukapheresis, and PBMCs were isolated by Ficoll-Histopaque density gradient centrifugation and then cryopreserved in liquid nitrogen vapor phase. Analytical flow cytometry was used to check the purity and quantity of each magnetically sorted T cell population. From each sorted fraction, genomic DNA was isolated and quantified by UV absorbance on a Nanodrop 2000c.

The rearrangement joined TRBV7-9 to TRBJ2-7; 11 bases in the junction line up with TRBD2. The sequence came from a man aged 18 to 29 in good health. Some clones in this sample may be carry-over from other donors' samples. The material sequenced was naive CD8+ T cells from PBMCs. The cell subset or site label corresponds to: CD45RA+CCR7+. The nucleotides are TGTGCCAGCAGCGAACGTACTAGCGGGAGCTACGAGCAGTACTTC. Its translation is CASSERTSGSYEQYF.